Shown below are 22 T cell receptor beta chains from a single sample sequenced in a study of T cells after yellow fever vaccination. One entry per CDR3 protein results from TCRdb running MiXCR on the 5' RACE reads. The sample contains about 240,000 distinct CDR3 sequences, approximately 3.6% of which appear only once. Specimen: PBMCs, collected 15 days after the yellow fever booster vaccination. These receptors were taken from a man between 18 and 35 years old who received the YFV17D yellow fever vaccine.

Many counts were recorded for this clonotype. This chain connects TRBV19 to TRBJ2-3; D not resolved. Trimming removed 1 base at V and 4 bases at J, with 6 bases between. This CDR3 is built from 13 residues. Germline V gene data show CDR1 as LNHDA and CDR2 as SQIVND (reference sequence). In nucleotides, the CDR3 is TGTGCCAGTAGTATAGCGCCCCCAGATACGCAGTATTTT. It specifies CASSIAPPDTQYF.

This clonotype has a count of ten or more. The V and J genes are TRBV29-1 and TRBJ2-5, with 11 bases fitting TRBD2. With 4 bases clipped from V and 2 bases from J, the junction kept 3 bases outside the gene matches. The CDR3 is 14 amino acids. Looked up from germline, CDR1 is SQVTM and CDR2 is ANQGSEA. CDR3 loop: CSVGLAGYQETQYF. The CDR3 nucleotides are TGCAGCGTTGGACTAGCGGGATATCAAGAGACCCAGTACTTC. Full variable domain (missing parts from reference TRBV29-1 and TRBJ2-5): SAVISQKPSRDICQRGTSLTIQCQVDSQVTMMFWYRQQPGQSLTLIATANQGSEATYESGFVIDKFPISRPNLTFSTLTVSNMSPEDSSIYLCSVGLAGYQETQYFGPGTRLLVL.

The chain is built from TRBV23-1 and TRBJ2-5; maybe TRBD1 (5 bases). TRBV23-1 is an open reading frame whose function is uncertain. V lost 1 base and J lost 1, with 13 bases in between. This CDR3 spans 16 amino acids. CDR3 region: CASSQWGRGPQETQYF. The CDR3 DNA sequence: TGCGCCAGCAGTCAATGGGGAAGGGGTCCCCAAGAGACCCAGTACTTC.

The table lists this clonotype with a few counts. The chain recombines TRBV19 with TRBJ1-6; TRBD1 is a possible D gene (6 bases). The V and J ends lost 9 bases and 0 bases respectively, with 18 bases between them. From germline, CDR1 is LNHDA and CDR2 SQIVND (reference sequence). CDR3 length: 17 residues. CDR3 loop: CASHPGHMLSYNSPLHF. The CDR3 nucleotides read TGTGCCAGCCACCCGGGACACATGCTCTCCTATAATTCACCCCTCCACTTT.

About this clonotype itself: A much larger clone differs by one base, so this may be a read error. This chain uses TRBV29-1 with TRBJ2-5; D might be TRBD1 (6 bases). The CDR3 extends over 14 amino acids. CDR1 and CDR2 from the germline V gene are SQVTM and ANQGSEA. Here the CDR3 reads CSVSDSKGPETQCF. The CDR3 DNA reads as TGCAGCGTTTCGGACAGTAAGGGCCCGGAGACCCAGTGCTTC.

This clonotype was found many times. The CDR3 spells CASSFAGLTGELFF. For the CDR3, the DNA is TGTGCCAGCAGCTTTGCCGGGTTGACCGGGGAGCTGTTTTTT. J is TRBJ2-2 and V is TRBV7-9; D unresolved. Trimming took off 3 bases at V and 5 bases at J, with 10 bases between the two ends. The CDR3 covers 14 residues. Per germline, CDR1 SEHNR and CDR2 FQNEAQ (reference sequence).

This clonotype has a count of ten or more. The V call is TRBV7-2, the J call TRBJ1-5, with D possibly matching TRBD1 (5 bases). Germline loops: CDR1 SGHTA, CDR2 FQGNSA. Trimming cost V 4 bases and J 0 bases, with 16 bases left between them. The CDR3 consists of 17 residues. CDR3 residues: CASSSRGGFYSNQPQHF. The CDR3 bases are TGTGCCAGCAGCTCCCGGGGCGGGTTTTATAGCAATCAGCCCCAGCATTTT.

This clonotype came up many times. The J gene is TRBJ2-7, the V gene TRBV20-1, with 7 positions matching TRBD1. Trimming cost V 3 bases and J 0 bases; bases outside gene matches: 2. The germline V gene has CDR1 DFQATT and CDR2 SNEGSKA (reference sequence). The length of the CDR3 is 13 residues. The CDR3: CSARTGSSYEQYV. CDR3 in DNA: TGCAGTGCTAGGACAGGGAGCTCCTACGAGCAGTACGTC.

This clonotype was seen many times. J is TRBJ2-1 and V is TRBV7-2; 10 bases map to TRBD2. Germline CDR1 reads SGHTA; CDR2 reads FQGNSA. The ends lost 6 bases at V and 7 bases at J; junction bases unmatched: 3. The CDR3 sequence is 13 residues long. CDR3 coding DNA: TGTGCCAGCAGGCGGACTAGCGGAAATGAGCAGTTCTTC. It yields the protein CASRRTSGNEQFF. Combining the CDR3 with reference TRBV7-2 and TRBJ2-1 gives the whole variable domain GAGVSQSPSNKVTEKGKDVELRCDPISGHTALYWYRQSLGQGLEFLIYFQGNSAPDKSGLPSDRFSAERTGGSVSTLTIQRTQQEDSAVYLCASRRTSGNEQFFGPGTRLTVL.

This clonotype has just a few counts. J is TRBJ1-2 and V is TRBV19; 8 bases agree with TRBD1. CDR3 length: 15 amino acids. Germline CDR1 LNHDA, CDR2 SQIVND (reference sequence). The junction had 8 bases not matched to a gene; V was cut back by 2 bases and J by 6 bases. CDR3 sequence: CASSILTGDLNGYTF. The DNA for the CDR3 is TGTGCCAGTAGTATACTGACAGGGGACCTTAATGGCTACACCTTC.

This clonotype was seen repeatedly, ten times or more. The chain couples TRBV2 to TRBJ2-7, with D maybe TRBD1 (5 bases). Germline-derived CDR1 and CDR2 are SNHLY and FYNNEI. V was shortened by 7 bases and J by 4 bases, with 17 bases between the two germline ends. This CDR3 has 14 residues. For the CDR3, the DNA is TGTGCCAGCATGGGGCGGCTAACCGGGTACGAGCAGTACGTC. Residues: CASMGRLTGYEQYV.

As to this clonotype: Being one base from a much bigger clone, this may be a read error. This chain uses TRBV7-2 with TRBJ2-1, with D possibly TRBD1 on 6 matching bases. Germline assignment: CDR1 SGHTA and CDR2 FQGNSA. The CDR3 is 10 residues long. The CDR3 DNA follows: TGTTCCAGCAGGGGCAATGAGCAGTTCTTC. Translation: CSSRGNEQFF.

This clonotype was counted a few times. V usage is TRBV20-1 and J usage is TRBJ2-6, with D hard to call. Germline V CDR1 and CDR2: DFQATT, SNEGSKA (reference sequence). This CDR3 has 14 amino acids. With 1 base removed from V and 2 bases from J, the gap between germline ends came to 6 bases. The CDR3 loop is CSARAGAGANVLTF. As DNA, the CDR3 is TGCAGTGCTAGAGCTGGGGCTGGGGCCAACGTCCTGACTTTC.

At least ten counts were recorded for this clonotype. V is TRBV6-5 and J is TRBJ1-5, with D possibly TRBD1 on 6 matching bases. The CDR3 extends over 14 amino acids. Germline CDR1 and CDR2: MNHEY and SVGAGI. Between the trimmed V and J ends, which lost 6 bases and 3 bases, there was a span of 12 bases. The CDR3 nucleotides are TGTGCCAGCAGGGACCAGGGGACCAATCAGCCCCAGCATTTT. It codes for CASRDQGTNQPQHF.

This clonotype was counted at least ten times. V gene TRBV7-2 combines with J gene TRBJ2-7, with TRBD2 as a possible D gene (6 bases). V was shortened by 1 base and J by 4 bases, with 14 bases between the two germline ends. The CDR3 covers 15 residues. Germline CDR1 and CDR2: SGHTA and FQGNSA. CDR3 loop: CASSLEGGSKYEQYF. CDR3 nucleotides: TGTGCCAGCAGCTTAGAGGGAGGTAGTAAGTACGAGCAGTACTTC. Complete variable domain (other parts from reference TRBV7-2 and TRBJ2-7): GAGVSQSPSNKVTEKGKDVELRCDPISGHTALYWYRQSLGQGLEFLIYFQGNSAPDKSGLPSDRFSAERTGGSVSTLTIQRTQQEDSAVYLCASSLEGGSKYEQYFGPGTRLTVT.

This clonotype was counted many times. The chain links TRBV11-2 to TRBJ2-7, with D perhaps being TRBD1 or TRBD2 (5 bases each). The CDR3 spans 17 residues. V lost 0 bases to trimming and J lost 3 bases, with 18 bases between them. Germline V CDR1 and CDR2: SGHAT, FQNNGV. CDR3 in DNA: TGTGCCAGCAGCTTAGATCCCGGGACCTCCAGAAACTACGAGCAGTACTTC. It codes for CASSLDPGTSRNYEQYF.

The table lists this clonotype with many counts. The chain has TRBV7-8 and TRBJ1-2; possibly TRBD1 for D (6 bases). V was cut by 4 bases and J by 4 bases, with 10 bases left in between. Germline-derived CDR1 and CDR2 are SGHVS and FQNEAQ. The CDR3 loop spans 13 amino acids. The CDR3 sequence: CASSSRGLYGYTF. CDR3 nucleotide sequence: TGTGCCAGCAGCTCCAGGGGCCTCTATGGCTACACCTTC.

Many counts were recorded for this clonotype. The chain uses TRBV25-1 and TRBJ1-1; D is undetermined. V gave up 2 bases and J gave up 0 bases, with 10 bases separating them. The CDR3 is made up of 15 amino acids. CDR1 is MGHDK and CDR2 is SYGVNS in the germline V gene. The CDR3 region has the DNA TGTGCCAGCAGTGAACGGGCGGGGATGAACACTGAAGCTTTCTTT. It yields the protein CASSERAGMNTEAFF.

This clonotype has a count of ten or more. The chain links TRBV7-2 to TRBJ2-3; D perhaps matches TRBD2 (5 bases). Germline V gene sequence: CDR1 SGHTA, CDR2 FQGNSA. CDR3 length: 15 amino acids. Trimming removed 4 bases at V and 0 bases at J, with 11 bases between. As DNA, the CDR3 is TGTGCCAGCAGCTCACAGCGGATAAGCACAGATACGCAGTATTTT. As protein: CASSSQRISTDTQYF.

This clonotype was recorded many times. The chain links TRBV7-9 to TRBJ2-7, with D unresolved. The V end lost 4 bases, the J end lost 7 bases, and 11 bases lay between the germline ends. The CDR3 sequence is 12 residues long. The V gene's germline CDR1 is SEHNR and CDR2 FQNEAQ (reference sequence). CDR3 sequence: CASSSVTWEQYF. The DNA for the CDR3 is TGTGCCAGCAGCTCAGTGACTTGGGAGCAGTACTTC.

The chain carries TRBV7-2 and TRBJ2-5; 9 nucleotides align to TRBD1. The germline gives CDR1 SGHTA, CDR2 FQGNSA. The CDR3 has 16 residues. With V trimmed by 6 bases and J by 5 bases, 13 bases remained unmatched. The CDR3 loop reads CASRLQEWDRAETQYF. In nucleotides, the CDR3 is TGTGCCAGCAGACTTCAGGAATGGGACAGGGCGGAGACCCAGTACTTC.

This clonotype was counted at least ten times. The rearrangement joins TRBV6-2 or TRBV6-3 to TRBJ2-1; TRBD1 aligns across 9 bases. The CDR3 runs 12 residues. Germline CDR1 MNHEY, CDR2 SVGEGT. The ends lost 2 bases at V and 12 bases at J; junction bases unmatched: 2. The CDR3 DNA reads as TGTGCCAGCAGTTACCGACAGGGGGGGCAGTTCTTC. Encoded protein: CASSYRQGGQFF.